The text below deals with one T cell receptor beta chain. The CDR3 totals 16 residues. Germline values: CDR1 KGHSH, CDR2 LQKENI. Trimming shortened V by 1 base and J by 4 bases, and 16 bases separated the two germline ends. This record comes from a study of OX40 agonist ivuxolimab in advanced cancers. TCRdb's table, derived via immunoSEQ multiplex PCR, lists solely in-frame clones and lacks some. The table shows tens of thousands of clones, with 85% occurring only once. The chain is built from TRBV18 and TRBJ1-1; possibly TRBD1 for D (6 bases). Sequencing was performed on CD4+ or CD8+ T cells sorted from blood, taken in a trial of the OX40 agonist ivuxolimab. The sequence was collected from an adult with an advanced solid tumor such as melanoma, head and neck, liver or kidney cancer. The CDR3 sequence: CASSPLAAEGGTEAFF. DNA for the CDR3: TGTGCCAGCTCACCACTCGCGGCAGAAGGGGGCACTGAAGCTTTCTTT.